One sample yielded the 20 T cell receptor beta chains listed below, sequenced in a study of blood T cell repertoires in COVID-19. Assay: immunoSEQ multiplex PCR; the TCRdb copy retains only in-frame clones and omits some. The table shows approximately 40,000 clones, with 87% occurring only once. The specimen sequenced was peripheral blood. The source of these receptors is a man aged 55 to 70 with acute or convalescent COVID-19.

The V call is TRBV19, the J call TRBJ2-1, with a possible D match to TRBD2 (7 bases). This CDR3 is built from 16 residues. Trimming took off 8 bases at V and 4 bases at J, with 21 bases between the two ends. CDR1 LNHDA and CDR2 SQIVND come from the germline V gene (reference sequence). CDR3 region: CASGRGGGERYNEQFF. CDR3 nucleotides: TGTGCCAGTGGGAGGGGCGGGGGCGAGAGGTACAATGAGCAGTTCTTC.

This rearrangement joins TRBV27 to TRBJ2-3; 10 bases are shared with TRBD2. The CDR3 has 16 residues. The V and J ends lost 4 bases and 5 bases, in that order; junction bases with no gene match: 9. From germline, CDR1 is MNHEY and CDR2 SMNVEV (reference sequence). The CDR3 is CASSSLAGARRDTQYF. CDR3 DNA: TGTGCCAGCAGTTCTCTAGCGGGAGCCCGCAGAGATACGCAGTATTTT.

The V and J genes are TRBV6-5 and TRBJ2-7; TRBD1 agrees at 10 bases. The CDR3 spans 14 residues. CDR1 is MNHEY and CDR2 is SVGAGI in the germline V gene. V shed 5 bases and J 2 bases; nucleotides not matched to a gene: 3. The CDR3 coding sequence is TGTGCCAGCAGTAGGGGGACAGGGGCCTACGAGCAGTACTTC. It codes for CASSRGTGAYEQYF.

The chain carries TRBV6-2 or TRBV6-3 and TRBJ1-2, with D possibly matching TRBD1 (5 bases). Germline CDR1 reads MNHEY; CDR2 reads SVGEGT. Trimming cost V 0 bases and J 5 bases, with 13 bases left between them. This CDR3 is built from 15 residues. CDR3 residues: CASSYSSGTLYGYTF. CDR3 nucleotide sequence: TGTGCCAGCAGTTACTCATCCGGGACTTTATATGGCTACACCTTC.

This rearrangement joins TRBV7-9 to TRBJ2-2; 9 positions agree with TRBD1. The CDR3 has 16 amino acids. Germline V lookup: CDR1 SEHNR, CDR2 FQNEAQ (reference sequence). The J segment lost 3 bases and the V segment lost 1 base, leaving 3 bases of the junction unmatched. CDR3 in DNA: TGTGCCAGCAGCTTAGTGACAGGGGGTGACACCGGGGAGCTGTTTTTT. This codes for CASSLVTGGDTGELFF.

The chain has TRBV3-1 (or the pseudogene TRBV3-2) and TRBJ1-1, with D maybe TRBD1 (6 bases). Trimming pared 0 bases from V and 4 bases from J, leaving 12 bases between. This CDR3 has 15 residues. Germline V gene lookup returns CDR1 LGHDT and CDR2 YNNKEL (reference sequence). This chain's CDR3 is CASSQEGAWGTEAFF. In DNA, the CDR3 is TGTGCCAGCAGCCAAGAGGGGGCGTGGGGCACTGAAGCTTTCTTT.

The V and J genes are TRBV5-6 and TRBJ2-5, with a weak D call TRBD1 (6 bases). CDR1 is SGHDT and CDR2 is YYEEEE in the germline V gene. V dropped 6 bases and J dropped 1 base, with 13 bases sitting between them. This CDR3 contains 14 residues. The CDR3 protein is CASTVTDSQETQYF. CDR3 coding DNA: TGTGCCAGCACCGTAACGGACAGCCAAGAGACCCAGTACTTC.

The V and J genes are TRBV29-1 and TRBJ2-7, with a tentative D call TRBD2 (5 bases). The germline CDR1 and CDR2 sequences are SQVTM and ANQGSEA. This CDR3 comprises 12 residues. Trimming removed 7 bases at V and 0 bases at J, with 10 bases between. CDR3 nucleotides: TGCAGCGCCCGGGATACCTCCTACGAGCAGTACTTC. This codes for CSARDTSYEQYF.

This chain joins TRBV11-2 and TRBJ1-5, with 7 bases identical to TRBD1. J lost 1 base, V lost 5 bases, and 11 bases had no gene match. Germline assignment: CDR1 SGHAT and CDR2 FQNNGV. The CDR3 length is 17 residues. The CDR3 nucleotides are TGTGCCAGCAGCCCACGACAGGGTGGGACGAGCAATCAGCCCCAGCATTTT. The encoded protein is CASSPRQGGTSNQPQHF.

There are a few counts of this clone. The chain uses TRBV6-5 and TRBJ2-7, with TRBD1 matching 9 bases. The CDR3 loop spans 13 amino acids. V lost 6 bases to trimming and J lost 6 bases; unmatched junction nucleotides: 6. CDR1 is MNHEY, CDR2 SVGAGI, per germline. DNA of the CDR3: TGTGCCAGCAGCCCGGACAGGGGAACCGAGCAGTACTTC. This translates into CASSPDRGTEQYF.

This clone appeared once. J is TRBJ2-1 and V is TRBV24-1; 7 bases fit TRBD1. The germline V gene has CDR1 KGHDR and CDR2 SFDVKD. CDR3 length: 15 amino acids. V was clipped by 6 bases and J by 1 base; unmatched bases: 5. The CDR3 sequence is CATSRGPASYNEQFF. In nucleotides, the CDR3 is TGTGCCACCAGTAGGGGGCCAGCGTCCTACAATGAGCAGTTCTTC.

V gene TRBV11-2 combines with J gene TRBJ1-4; D remains ambiguous. The CDR3 contains 12 residues. Deletions cut 2 bases from V and 13 bases from J, with 11 bases between. CDR1 and CDR2 from the germline V gene are SGHAT and FQNNGV. CDR3 nucleotides: TGTGCCAGCAGCTTAATCCCATGGAGACTGTTTTTT. It is translated as CASSLIPWRLFF.

This clone was picked up one time. The chain carries TRBV21-1 and TRBJ2-7; TRBD2, the table's D call, was not compared with the DNA. TRBV21-1 is noted as a pseudogene. The CDR3 covers 13 residues. CDR3 protein: CASSKRGIYEQYV. The CDR3 nucleotides read TGTGCCAGCAGCAAAAGAGGAATATACGAGCAGTACGTC.

The V gene is TRBV18, the J gene TRBJ2-7; 11 bases are shared with TRBD2. With 8 bases clipped from V and 0 bases from J, the junction kept 15 bases outside the gene matches. CDR1 and CDR2 from the germline V gene are KGHSH and LQKENI. CDR3 length equals 18 residues. CDR3 region: CASRRGGRTSGSSYEQYF. The CDR3 nucleotides read TGTGCCAGCCGCAGGGGGGGTAGGACTAGCGGGTCCTCCTACGAGCAGTACTTC. Using reference TRBV18 and TRBJ2-7 for the parts outside the CDR3, the full variable domain is NAGVMQNPRHLVRRRGQEARLRCSPMKGHSHVYWYRQLPEEGLKFMVYLQKENIIDESGMPKERFSAEFPKEGPSILRIQQVVRGDSAAYFCASRRGGRTSGSSYEQYFGPGTRLTVT.

The rearrangement links TRBV6-2 or TRBV6-3 to TRBJ2-7; D unclear. Deletions cut 0 bases from V and 3 bases from J, with 6 bases between. The CDR3 is 13 amino acids. The germline V gene encodes CDR1 MNHEY and CDR2 SVGEGT. The CDR3 sequence: CASSYSAFYEQYV. The CDR3 DNA follows: TGTGCCAGCAGTTACTCGGCCTTCTACGAGCAGTACGTC.

J is TRBJ2-3 and V is TRBV9, with 14 bases that match TRBD2. This CDR3 comprises 18 residues. CDR1 is SGDLS and CDR2 is YYNGEE in the germline V gene. J gave up 4 bases and V 2 bases, and 9 bases lay outside the gene matches. DNA for the CDR3: TGTGCCAGCAGCGTCGACCCCGGGACTAGCGGGAGAGCAGATACGCAGTATTTT. Protein product: CASSVDPGTSGRADTQYF.

This clone showed up just once. The chain recombines TRBV2 with TRBJ2-7; perhaps TRBD2 as D (5 bases). The ends were cut back, 10 bases at V and 2 bases at J, with 12 bases in the middle. Germline CDR1 reads SNHLY; CDR2 reads FYNNEI. The length of the CDR3 is 12 residues. CDR3 residues: CATKRDTYEQYF. For the CDR3, the DNA is TGTGCCACCAAGAGGGATACCTACGAGCAGTACTTC.

The genes are TRBV5-4 and TRBJ2-1; a weak D match, TRBD1 (6 bases). Trimming shortened V by 0 bases and J by 7 bases, and 11 bases separated the two germline ends. Germline V lookup: CDR1 SGHNT, CDR2 YYREEE (reference sequence). The CDR3 covers 14 residues. The CDR3: CASSLGPGENEQFF. DNA for the CDR3: TGTGCCAGCAGCTTGGGGCCAGGGGAAAATGAGCAGTTCTTC.

The CDR3 region has the DNA TGTGCCAGTAGTATCGGAGGGGGCTGGGAGACCCAGTACTTC. It codes for CASSIGGGWETQYF. The rearrangement joins TRBV19 to TRBJ2-5; maybe TRBD1 (7 bases). Trimming shortened V by 3 bases and J by 5 bases, and 13 bases separated the two germline ends. This CDR3 has 14 residues. CDR1 and CDR2 (germline): LNHDA, SQIVND (reference sequence).

The rearrangement links TRBV6-5 to TRBJ1-3; maybe TRBD1 (6 bases). V lost 7 bases to trimming and J lost 2 bases, with 12 bases between them. Germline CDR1 reads MNHEY; CDR2 reads SVGAGI. This CDR3 is built from 14 residues. CDR3 sequence: CASTNQGPGNTIYF. CDR3 sequence (DNA): TGTGCCAGCACCAATCAGGGGCCTGGAAACACCATATATTTT.